This T cell receptor (beta chain) was found in a study of post-analysis software for immune sequencing data. cDNA libraries for TCR beta contained unique molecular identifiers. TCRdb reprocessed the PCR reads via MiXCR and lists one record per CDR3 protein. This sample has about 820,000 distinct CDR3 sequences, with 53% found just once. Concerning this clonotype: Its cognate antigen is unknown.

Per germline, CDR1 DFQATT and CDR2 SNEGSKA (reference sequence). Trimming shortened V by 4 bases and J by 7 bases, and 16 bases separated the two germline ends. The CDR3 extends over 13 amino acids. General study findings and limits: With TRBV5-6, TRBV5-1 and TRBV20-1 included, about five TRBV segments were more frequent in patients than in controls.

The receptor comes from a girl between 5 and 17 years old with multiple sclerosis. The sample comprised blood. The rearrangement links TRBV20-1 to TRBJ1-2; weak D call: TRBD1 (6 bases). The CDR3: CSATKGQLFGYTF. The CDR3 bases are TGCAGTGCTACTAAAGGACAGCTGTTTGGCTACACCTTC.